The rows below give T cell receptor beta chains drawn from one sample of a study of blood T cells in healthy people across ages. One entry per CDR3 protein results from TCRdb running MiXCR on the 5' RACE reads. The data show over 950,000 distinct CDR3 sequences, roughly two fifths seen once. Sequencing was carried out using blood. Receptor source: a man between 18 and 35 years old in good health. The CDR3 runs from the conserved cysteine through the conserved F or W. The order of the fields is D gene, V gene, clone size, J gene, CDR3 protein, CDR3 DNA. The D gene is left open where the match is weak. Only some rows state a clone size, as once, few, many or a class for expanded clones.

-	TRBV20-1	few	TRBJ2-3	CSAEGGNTQYF	TGCAGTGCAGAAGGGGGGAATACGCAGTATTTT
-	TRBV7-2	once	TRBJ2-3	CASSLALEKETQYF	TGTGCCAGCAGCTTGGCTCTAGAAAAAGAGACGCAGTATTTT
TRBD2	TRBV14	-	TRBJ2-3	CASSQDEAGATTDTQYF	TGTGCCAGCAGCCAAGATGAAGCGGGGGCTACCACAGATACGCAGTATTTT
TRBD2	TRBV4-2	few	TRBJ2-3	CASSRQRGGRGDTQYF	TGTGCCAGCAGCCGTCAGCGGGGGGGCCGCGGAGATACGCAGTATTTT
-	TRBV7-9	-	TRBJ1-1	CASSHPGAGTEAFF	TGTGCCAGCAGCCACCCAGGGGCGGGCACTGAAGCTTTCTTT
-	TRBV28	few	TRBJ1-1	CASSLDRDRMNTEAFF	TGTGCCAGCAGTTTAGACCGGGACCGGATGAACACTGAAGCTTTCTTT
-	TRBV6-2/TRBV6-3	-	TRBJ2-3	CASRFGADTQYF	TGTGCCAGCAGGTTTGGGGCAGATACGCAGTATTTT
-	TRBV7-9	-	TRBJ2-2	CASSSMDRTGELFF	TGTGCCAGCAGCTCGATGGATCGCACCGGGGAGCTGTTTTTT
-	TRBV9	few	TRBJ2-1	CASRNDGTPNEQFF	TGTGCCAGCAGAAACGACGGGACCCCTAATGAGCAGTTCTTC
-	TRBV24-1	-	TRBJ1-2	CATSDLRRDGYYGYTF	TGTGCCACCAGTGATTTGCGCCGGGATGGTTACTATGGCTACACCTTC
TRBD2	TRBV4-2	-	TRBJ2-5	CASSDSGWDQETQYF	TGTGCCAGCAGCGATAGCGGGTGGGACCAAGAGACCCAGTACTTC
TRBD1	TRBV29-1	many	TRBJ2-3	CSGGQGVVDTQYF	TGCAGCGGCGGACAGGGGGTCGTAGATACGCAGTATTTT
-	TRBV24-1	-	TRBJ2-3	CATSDLRVGGADTQYF	TGTGCCACCAGTGATTTGAGGGTCGGCGGGGCGGATACGCAGTATTTT
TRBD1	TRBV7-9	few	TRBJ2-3	CASTEQGAIDTQYF	TGTGCCAGCACCGAACAGGGGGCAATAGATACGCAGTATTTT
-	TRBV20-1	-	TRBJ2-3	CSAIDSRSTDTQYF	TGCAGTGCTATCGACAGTCGTAGCACAGATACGCAGTATTTT
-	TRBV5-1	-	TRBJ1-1	CASSLKFLGTEAFF	TGCGCCAGCAGCTTAAAATTCCTCGGAACTGAAGCTTTCTTT
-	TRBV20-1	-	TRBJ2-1	CSADGLGEGSHEQFF	TGCAGTGCTGACGGACTTGGGGAAGGGTCACATGAGCAGTTCTTC
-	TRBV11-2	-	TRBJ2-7	CASSSPTVQSYEQYF	TGTGCCAGCAGCTCCCCAACTGTACAGTCCTACGAGCAGTACTTC
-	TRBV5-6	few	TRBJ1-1	CASSLSVGEAFF	TGTGCCAGCAGCTTGTCAGTCGGTGAAGCTTTCTTT
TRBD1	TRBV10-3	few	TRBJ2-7	CAISAGQSYEQYF	TGTGCCATCAGTGCGGGACAGAGCTACGAGCAGTACTTC
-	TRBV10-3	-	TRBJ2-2	CAISDYTDTGELFF	TGTGCCATCAGTGACTATACAGACACCGGGGAGCTGTTTTTT
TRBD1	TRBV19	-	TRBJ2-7	CASTTGTASYEQYF	TGTGCCAGCACTACCGGGACAGCAAGTTACGAGCAGTACTTC
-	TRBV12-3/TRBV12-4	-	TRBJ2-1	CASSFSAHLSANEQFF	TGTGCCAGCAGTTTCTCAGCCCACCTTTCAGCCAATGAGCAGTTCTTC
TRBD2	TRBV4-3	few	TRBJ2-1	CASSQDVLGPGGYNEQFF	TGCGCCAGCAGCCAAGATGTCTTGGGACCGGGGGGGTACAATGAGCAGTTCTTC
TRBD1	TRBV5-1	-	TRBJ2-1	CASSCGTGEWNEQFF	TGCGCCAGCAGCTGCGGGACAGGGGAGTGGAATGAGCAGTTCTTC
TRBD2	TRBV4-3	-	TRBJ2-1	CASSQDSTSIYNEQFF	TGCGCCAGCAGCCAAGACTCGACTAGCATCTACAATGAGCAGTTCTTC